The source of this TCR beta chain is a study of response to subunit inactivated influenza vaccine. General study findings and limits: After each seasonal influenza vaccination, few new T cells are recruited, the authors suggested.

In germline, CDR1 is WNHNN, CDR2 SYGVQD (reference sequence). The V end was cut by 8 bases, the J end by 5 bases, with 13 bases between. This CDR3 has 14 amino acids. TCRdb re-derived calls from the RT-PCR reads in MiXCR, one entry per CDR3 protein. Of some 640,000 distinct CDR3 sequences in the sample, approximately 15% were seen once. Points on this clonotype: Its target is unknown.

The sequencing used PBMCs from blood, collected 14 to 15 days before vaccination. The clonotype comes from a man in his fifties who received an inactivated influenza vaccine. The rearrangement joins TRBV10-1 to TRBJ1-6; D may be TRBD1 (5 bases). The CDR3 region is CASDGTENNSPLHF. Written as DNA, the CDR3 is TGCGCCAGCGATGGGACCGAGAATAATTCACCCCTCCACTTT.